This T cell receptor beta chain was captured by sequencing in a study of T cell repertoires in cytomegalovirus infection. The CDR3 spans 19 residues. V lost 7 bases and J lost 3; bases outside the gene matches: 18. CDR1 and CDR2 (germline): WSHSY, SAAADI. This clonotype was recorded many times. Its antigen is currently unknown. Each CDR3 protein is one row after TCRdb ran MiXCR on the reads. The table includes 750,000 to 900,000 distinct CDR3 sequences, approximately 32% detected once. The chain is built from TRBV10-2 and TRBJ2-3; 11 bases match TRBD2. The source material was cultured CD8+ T cells from PBMCs, sampled from culture after CMV antigen stimulation. This clonotype originated in a human donor in good health (CMV status not recorded). Some clones in this sample may be carry-over from other donors' samples. The CDR3 DNA sequence: TGCGCCAGCATTGGAACTAGCGGGGGTCTCGGAGGTTGGACAGATACGCAGTATTTT. It encodes CASIGTSGGLGGWTDTQYF.